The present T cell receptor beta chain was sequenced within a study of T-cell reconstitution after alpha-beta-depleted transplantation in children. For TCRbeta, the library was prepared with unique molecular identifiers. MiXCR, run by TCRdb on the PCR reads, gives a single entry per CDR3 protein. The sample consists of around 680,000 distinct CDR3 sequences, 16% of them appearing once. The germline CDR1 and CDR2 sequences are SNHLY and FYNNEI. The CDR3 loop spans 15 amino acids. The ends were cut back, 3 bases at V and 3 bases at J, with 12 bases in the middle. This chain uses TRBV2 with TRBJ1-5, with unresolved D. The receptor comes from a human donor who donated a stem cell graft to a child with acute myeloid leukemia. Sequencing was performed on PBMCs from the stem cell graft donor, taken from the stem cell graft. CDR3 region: CASSDFEADNQPQHF. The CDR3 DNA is TGTGCCAGCAGTGACTTTGAGGCCGACAATCAGCCCCAGCATTTT.